These 31 T cell receptor beta chains were sequenced from one sample in a study of OX40 agonist ivuxolimab in advanced cancers. Profiled with immunoSEQ multiplex PCR; TCRdb holds only in-frame clones, not every one. The data contain about 62,000 clones, roughly 87% of them seen just once; the ten biggest clones take up approximately 5.4%. Sequenced material: CD4+ or CD8+ T cells sorted from blood, taken in a trial of the OX40 agonist ivuxolimab. The receptor source for this set is an adult with an advanced solid tumor such as melanoma, head and neck, liver or kidney cancer.

The V gene is TRBV6-6, the J gene TRBJ2-7, with 7 bases lining up with TRBD1. This CDR3 has 15 residues. J was trimmed by 4 bases and V by 4 bases; bases with no gene match: 10. The germline CDR1 and CDR2 sequences are MNHNY and SVGAGI (reference sequence). CDR3 protein: CASSSPPTGLYEQYF. CDR3 bases: TGTGCCAGCAGTTCTCCCCCGACAGGGTTGTACGAGCAGTACTTC.

The rearrangement links TRBV7-2 to TRBJ2-1; unclear D gene. Trimming left V 8 bases short and J 4 bases short, with 3 bases between. Germline CDR1 SGHTA, CDR2 FQGNSA. The CDR3 spans 10 residues. CDR3 DNA: TGTGCCAGCGGGTACAATGAGCAGTTCTTC. Translation gives CASGYNEQFF.

The chain links TRBV6-5 to TRBJ2-7; D is unresolved. The germline V gene encodes CDR1 MNHEY and CDR2 SVGAGI. Trimming removed 2 bases at V and 7 bases at J, with 18 bases between. There are 15 residues in the CDR3. CDR3 sequence reads: CASSYNHFRLLEQYF. CDR3 in DNA: TGTGCCAGCAGTTACAATCACTTTCGGCTTTTGGAGCAGTACTTC.

This clone turned up a few times. V and J are TRBV30 and TRBJ2-3, with 9 bases matching TRBD1. This CDR3 region has 16 residues. V shed 4 bases, J shed 5 bases, and the junction held 13 bases outside the gene matches. Germline lookup yields CDR1 GTSNPN and CDR2 SVGIG (reference sequence). DNA of the CDR3: TGTGCCTGGAATACCTTCCGGGACAGGGCGGTAGATACGCAGTATTTT. This gives the protein CAWNTFRDRAVDTQYF.

This clone has a single count. The chain uses TRBV30 and TRBJ2-1, with 12 bases identical to TRBD2. Germline V lookup: CDR1 GTSNPN, CDR2 SVGIG (reference sequence). V shed 3 bases, J shed 10 bases, and the junction held 7 bases outside the gene matches. The CDR3 sequence is 14 residues long. This chain's CDR3 is CAWSRLAGGPEQFF. The CDR3 DNA follows: TGTGCCTGGAGCCGGCTAGCGGGAGGGCCCGAGCAGTTCTTC. Drawing the rest from reference TRBV30 and TRBJ2-1, the complete variable domain is SQTIHQWPATLVQPVGSPLSLECTVEGTSNPNLYWYRQAAGRGLQLLFYSVGIGQISSEVPQNLSASRPQDRQFILSSKKLLLSDSGFYLCAWSRLAGGPEQFFGPGTRLTVL.

The chain combines TRBV29-1 with TRBJ2-3; 8 positions agree with TRBD1. Germline CDR1 and CDR2: SQVTM and ANQGSEA. Germline trimming cut 6 bases from V and 1 base from J; bases unmatched to any gene: 0. The CDR3 has 12 amino acids. The CDR3 DNA reads TGCAGCGTGGACAGGGGCACAGATACGCAGTATTTT. Encoded protein: CSVDRGTDTQYF.

This clone was found once. V gene TRBV7-3 combines with J gene TRBJ2-6; a possible D gene is TRBD1 (6 bases). Germline V gives CDR1 SGHTA, CDR2 FQGTGA. This CDR3 spans 16 amino acids. V was shortened by 5 bases and J by 0 bases, with 11 bases between the two germline ends. Written as DNA, the CDR3 is TGTGCCAGCAGCCGGGACACTAACTCTGGGGCCAACGTCCTGACTTTC. This codes for CASSRDTNSGANVLTF.

The chain combines TRBV9 with TRBJ1-2; D gene unclear. From germline, CDR1 is SGDLS and CDR2 YYNGEE. The CDR3 consists of 15 residues. V was pared by 0 bases and J by 0 bases, with 9 bases between. The CDR3 spells CASSVEASSNYGYTF. The CDR3 nucleotides are TGTGCCAGCAGCGTAGAGGCTTCATCTAACTATGGCTACACCTTC.

V is TRBV5-1 and J is TRBJ1-4; a weak D match, TRBD1 (5 bases). V was shortened by 2 bases and J by 7 bases, with 15 bases between the two germline ends. The CDR3 consists of 15 residues. Germline lookup yields CDR1 SGHRS and CDR2 YFSETQ. The CDR3 region has the DNA TGCGCCAGCAGCTTAGGAGGGGCGTCGGGTGAAAAACTGTTTTTT. Translated: CASSLGGASGEKLFF.

The chain links TRBV29-1 to TRBJ1-2; 9 nucleotides align to TRBD1. The CDR3 is 15 residues long. Trimming cost V 3 bases and J 3 bases; bases outside gene matches: 8. Germline V gives CDR1 SQVTM, CDR2 ANQGSEA. The CDR3 loop is CSVDRTGDADYGYTF. DNA for the CDR3: TGCAGCGTTGATCGGACAGGGGATGCGGACTATGGCTACACCTTC.

CDR3 in DNA: TGCAGCGCCTTATCGACAGGGGGCTCCTACGAGCAGTACTTC. Its translation is CSALSTGGSYEQYF. This chain links TRBV29-1 with TRBJ2-7; 9 nucleotides align to TRBD1. Germline CDR1 is SQVTM and CDR2 is ANQGSEA. V dropped 7 bases and J dropped 0; count of bases not matched to a gene: 7. The CDR3 spans 14 residues.

The V gene is TRBV2, the J gene TRBJ2-5, with D perhaps matching TRBD2 (6 bases). The CDR3 sequence is 14 residues long. Germline V CDR1 and CDR2: SNHLY, FYNNEI. With 4 bases removed from V and 2 bases from J, the gap between germline ends came to 11 bases. CDR3 loop: CASSAGRLQETQYF. The CDR3 nucleotides read TGTGCCAGCAGTGCCGGGAGATTACAAGAGACCCAGTACTTC.

This clone has a single count. V gene TRBV7-3 combines with J gene TRBJ2-3, with D perhaps matching TRBD2 (6 bases). The CDR3 sequence is 14 residues long. V lost 1 base, J lost 6 bases, and 11 bases lay in between. Germline values: CDR1 SGHTA, CDR2 FQGTGA. In DNA form, the CDR3 reads TGTGCCAGCAGCTTAAGGGGGGATGGTGATACGCAGTATTTT. This codes for CASSLRGDGDTQYF.

The rearrangement joins TRBV7-9 to TRBJ2-5, with D perhaps TRBD1 (5 bases). The germline V gene has CDR1 SEHNR and CDR2 FQNEAQ (reference sequence). With 2 bases removed from V and 5 bases from J, the gap between germline ends came to 12 bases. The CDR3 loop spans 14 amino acids. The DNA of the CDR3 is TGTGCCAGCAGCTTAACCCAGGGAAGCGAGACCCAGTACTTC. The encoded protein is CASSLTQGSETQYF.

The chain uses TRBV2 and TRBJ1-2; D ambiguous. Germline lookup yields CDR1 SNHLY and CDR2 FYNNEI. V was cut by 4 bases and J by 4 bases, with 7 bases left in between. This CDR3 is 12 amino acids long. This chain's CDR3 is CASSGSAYGYTF. The CDR3 coding sequence is TGTGCCAGCAGTGGGTCAGCCTATGGCTACACCTTC.

In DNA form, the CDR3 reads TGTGCCAGAAGCGGCCGGGACTTATCATCCTACGAGCAGTACTTC. This sequence encodes CARSGRDLSSYEQYF. The V and J genes are TRBV5-3 and TRBJ2-7; the D gene is possibly TRBD2 (6 bases). TRBV5-3 qualifies as an ORF whose function is uncertain. V lost 4 bases, J lost 1 base, and 15 bases lay in between. The CDR3 totals 15 residues.

The V and J genes are TRBV7-8 and TRBJ2-1; TRBD2 matches at 11 bases. Germline V CDR1 and CDR2: SGHVS, FQNEAQ. The CDR3 covers 17 residues. V shed 1 base, J shed 5 bases, and the junction held 7 bases outside the gene matches. The CDR3 DNA reads as TGTGCCAGCAGCTTAGGACTTCTAGCGGGAGGCCACAATGAGCAGTTCTTC. It codes for CASSLGLLAGGHNEQFF.

J is TRBJ1-2 and V is TRBV14, with TRBD1 matching over 7 bases. Germline CDR1 is SGHDN and CDR2 is FVKESK. This CDR3 spans 16 amino acids. The J segment lost 3 bases and the V segment lost 3 bases, leaving 10 bases of the junction unmatched. CDR3 sequence (DNA): TGTGCCAGCAGCCAGCGACCCAACAGGGGTCACTATGGCTACACCTTC. This sequence encodes CASSQRPNRGHYGYTF.

The V and J genes are TRBV7-9 and TRBJ2-3; 7 bases are a match to TRBD2. The ends lost 4 bases at V and 4 bases at J; junction bases unmatched: 5. The CDR3 covers 14 residues. The germline CDR1 and CDR2 sequences are SEHNR and FQNEAQ (reference sequence). The CDR3 sequence is CASSSGGKADTQYF. CDR3 DNA sequence: TGTGCCAGCAGCTCCGGGGGGAAGGCAGATACGCAGTATTTT.

This chain uses TRBV18 with TRBJ2-7, with 7 bases that match TRBD1. Trimming at V came to 5 bases and at J to 3 bases, leaving 4 bases not matched to a gene. This CDR3 has 13 residues. Germline V gene sequence: CDR1 KGHSH, CDR2 LQKENI. The CDR3, as DNA: TGTGCCAGCTCAACCGGGACAGACTACGAGCAGTACTTC. It is translated as CASSTGTDYEQYF.

The rearrangement links TRBV19 to TRBJ2-3, with D possibly being TRBD1 or TRBD2 (6 bases each). The CDR3 is 14 residues long. The germline CDR1 and CDR2 sequences are LNHDA and SQIVND (reference sequence). V lost 4 bases, J lost 1 base, and 9 bases lay in between. For the CDR3, the DNA is TGTGCCAGTAGTACGGGGGCCCGCACAGATACGCAGTATTTT. Translation gives CASSTGARTDTQYF.

V gene TRBV7-2 combines with J gene TRBJ2-1; TRBD2 matches 7 bases. There are 16 residues in the CDR3. The V and J ends lost 3 bases and 7 bases, in that order; junction bases with no gene match: 12. Germline-derived CDR1 and CDR2 are SGHTA and FQGNSA. DNA of the CDR3: TGTGCCAGCAGCTTTAGGTTGGGGGAGGGATCAAATGAGCAGTTCTTC. It translates to CASSFRLGEGSNEQFF. Full variable domain (rest looked up from reference TRBV7-2 and TRBJ2-1): GAGVSQSPSNKVTEKGKDVELRCDPISGHTALYWYRQSLGQGLEFLIYFQGNSAPDKSGLPSDRFSAERTGGSVSTLTIQRTQQEDSAVYLCASSFRLGEGSNEQFFGPGTRLTVL.

The V gene is TRBV6-6, the J gene TRBJ2-1; 9 bases match TRBD1. Germline CDR1 MNHNY, CDR2 SVGAGI (reference sequence). V shed 7 bases, J shed 6 bases, and the junction held 7 bases outside the gene matches. The CDR3 totals 14 residues. The CDR3 here is CASNLDRGFNEQFF. CDR3 bases: TGTGCCAGCAACCTAGACAGGGGGTTCAATGAGCAGTTCTTC.

The chain is built from TRBV4-1 and TRBJ2-5, with TRBD2 as a possible D gene (5 bases). CDR1 and CDR2 from the germline V gene are MGHRA and YSYEKL. This CDR3 has 14 residues. V was cut by 0 bases and J by 4 bases, with 9 bases left in between. The CDR3 DNA follows: TGCGCCAGCAGCCAAGAGATGGCGGGAGAGACCCAGTACTTC. Protein: CASSQEMAGETQYF.

The chain has TRBV6-6 and TRBJ2-1, with D perhaps being TRBD1 or TRBD2 (7 bases each). Trimming pared 2 bases from V and 5 bases from J, leaving 13 bases between. Germline CDR1 and CDR2: MNHNY and SVGAGI (reference sequence). CDR3 length: 15 amino acids. The CDR3 DNA is TGTGCCAGCAGTTACGAGGGGGCGGGGGACAATGAGCAGTTCTTC. Protein: CASSYEGAGDNEQFF.

The chain recombines TRBV2 with TRBJ2-1; 10 bases line up with TRBD2. After removal of 3 bases from V and 2 bases from J, the junction contained 4 bases not matched to a gene. This CDR3 spans 16 amino acids. Per the germline V gene, CDR1 is SNHLY and CDR2 is FYNNEI. CDR3 in DNA: TGTGCCAGCAGTGAGTCTAGCGGGGGAGCCTACAATGAGCAGTTCTTC. This codes for CASSESSGGAYNEQFF.

CDR3 sequence (DNA): TGCGCCAGCAGCTTCGCGGGAGGGGAGCCCTACGAGCAGTACTTC. It codes for CASSFAGGEPYEQYF. The chain joins TRBV5-1 to TRBJ2-7, with 9 bases aligning to TRBD2. Losses at the gene ends were 2 bases for V and 2 bases for J; bases not matched to a gene: 5. Per germline, CDR1 SGHRS and CDR2 YFSETQ. This CDR3 comprises 15 residues.

The chain recombines TRBV28 with TRBJ2-2; D is unresolved. Trimming left V 1 base short and J 0 bases short, with 9 bases between. Germline V gene lookup returns CDR1 MDHEN and CDR2 SYDVKM. CDR3 length equals 16 residues. CDR3 in amino acids: CASSLFQRSNTGELFF. CDR3 nucleotide sequence: TGTGCCAGCAGTTTATTTCAGAGATCGAACACCGGGGAGCTGTTTTTT.

The chain is built from TRBV5-1 and TRBJ1-5, with 9 bases aligning to TRBD1. Unmatched junction bases numbered 4, after V lost 5 bases and J lost 4 bases. The CDR3 is 14 residues long. Germline assignment: CDR1 SGHRS and CDR2 YFSETQ. CDR3 region: CASSLTGGNQPQHF. CDR3 in DNA: TGCGCCAGCAGTTTGACAGGGGGAAATCAGCCCCAGCATTTT.

This clone was seen a single time. The chain links TRBV2 to TRBJ2-1; no definite D call. In germline, CDR1 is SNHLY, CDR2 FYNNEI. V was cut by 0 bases and J by 5 bases, with 8 bases left in between. This CDR3 has 14 amino acids. CDR3 nucleotide sequence: TGTGCCAGCAGTGAAGCTGGTGTCAACAATGAGCAGTTCTTC. Amino acids: CASSEAGVNNEQFF.

The DNA of the CDR3 is TGCGCCAGCAGCTTGGGCGACAGGGGCAATCAGCCCCAGCATTTT. Amino acids: CASSLGDRGNQPQHF. The chain is built from TRBV5-1 and TRBJ1-5; TRBD1 aligns across 7 bases. CDR1 is SGHRS and CDR2 is YFSETQ in the germline V gene. The V and J ends lost 0 bases and 2 bases, in that order; junction bases with no gene match: 2. The CDR3 length is 15 residues.